This T cell receptor (beta chain) was obtained from a study of blood T cell repertoires in COVID-19. Germline V gives CDR1 LGHNA, CDR2 YNFKEQ. The CDR3 sequence is 14 residues long. V was clipped by 1 base and J by 1 base, with 7 bases between them. Method: immunoSEQ multiplex PCR; TCRdb's copy keeps in-frame clones and lacks some. This sample has roughly 110,000 clones; around 78% occur once, and the top ten carry 6.2%. This clonotype originated in an elderly man with COVID-19, enrolled during active disease. Sequencing used peripheral blood. V gene TRBV4-2 combines with J gene TRBJ1-1; D uncertain. The CDR3 nucleotides are TGTGCCAGCAGCCAAGTGGGAGGGAACACTGAAGCTTTCTTT. Protein sequence: CASSQVGGNTEAFF.